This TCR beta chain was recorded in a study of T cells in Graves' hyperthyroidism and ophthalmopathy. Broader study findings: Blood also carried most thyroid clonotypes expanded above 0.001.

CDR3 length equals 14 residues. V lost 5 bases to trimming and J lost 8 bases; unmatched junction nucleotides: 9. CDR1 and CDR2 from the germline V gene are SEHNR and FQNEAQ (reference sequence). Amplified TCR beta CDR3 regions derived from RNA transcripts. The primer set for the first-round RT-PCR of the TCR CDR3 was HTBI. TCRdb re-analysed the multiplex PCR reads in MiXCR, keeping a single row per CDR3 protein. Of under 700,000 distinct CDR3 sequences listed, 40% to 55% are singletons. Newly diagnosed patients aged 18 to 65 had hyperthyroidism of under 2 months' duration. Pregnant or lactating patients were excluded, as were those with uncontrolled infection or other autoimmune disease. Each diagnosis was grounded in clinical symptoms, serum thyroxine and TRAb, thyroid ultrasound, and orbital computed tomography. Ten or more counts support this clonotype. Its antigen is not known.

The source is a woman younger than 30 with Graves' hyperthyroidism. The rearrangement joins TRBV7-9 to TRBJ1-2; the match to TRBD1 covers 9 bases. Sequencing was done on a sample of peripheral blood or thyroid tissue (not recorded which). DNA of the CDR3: TGTGCCAGCAGCGGGACAGGGCCGGATTCCGGCTACACCTTC. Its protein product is CASSGTGPDSGYTF.